A selection of T cell receptor beta chains follows, all from one sample in a study of a mutant IDH1 vaccine in newly diagnosed glioma. The repertoire was sequenced with immunoSEQ multiplex PCR; TCRdb's copy has only in-frame clones and lacks some. The sample consists of 35,000 to 50,000 clones, approximately 84% of them appearing once. No antigen is known for these receptors. Sample: PBMCs, taken from a glioma patient whose treatment included an IDH1 peptide vaccine. The receptor source for this set is a woman aged 18 to 35 with glioma. Some clones in this sample may be carry-over from other donors' samples. The CDR3 runs from the conserved cysteine through the conserved F or W. A D gene is named only where the DNA matches it firmly. Rows give clone size only sometimes, using once, few, many, or a class for an expanded clone.

clone size | J gene | V gene | D gene | CDR3 DNA | CDR3 protein
NA | TRBJ1-2 | TRBV14 | NA | TGTGCCAGCAGCCAAGATTCGGTGGGGGGATATGGCTACACCTTC | CASSQDSVGGYGYTF
NA | TRBJ1-5 | TRBV19 | NA | TGTGCCAGTAGTATAGGGGGGTACGGTCAGCCCCAGCATTTT | CASSIGGYGQPQHF
NA | TRBJ1-2 | TRBV27 | NA | TGTGCCAGCAGTCCTTCCATAGGGGTACACTATGGCTACACCTTC | CASSPSIGVHYGYTF
NA | TRBJ1-1 | TRBV30 | NA | TGTGCCTGGAGACAATTGGGTGTTACTGAAGCTTTCTTT | CAWRQLGVTEAFF
NA | TRBJ2-1 | TRBV11-2 | NA | TGTGCCAGCAGCACACCCACTAGGGATGAGCAGTTCTTC | CASSTPTRDEQFF
NA | TRBJ1-5 | TRBV7-8 | NA | TGTGCCAGCAGCTTAGAGGCCAGCAATCAGCCCCAGCATTTT | CASSLEASNQPQHF
NA | TRBJ2-7 | TRBV19 | TRBD1 | TGTGCCAGTAGTATCAGGGGGCGGATGGGGGAGCAGTACTTC | CASSIRGRMGEQYF
NA | TRBJ1-2 | TRBV7-2 | NA | TGTGCCAGCAGCTTAAGGCAAAACTATGGCTACACCTTC | CASSLRQNYGYTF
NA | TRBJ1-3 | TRBV19 | TRBD1 | TGTGCCAGTAGTACACCGGGACAGGGCTCTGGAAACACCATATATTTT | CASSTPGQGSGNTIYF
NA | TRBJ1-4 | TRBV7-9 | NA | TGTGCCAGCAGCCCTCCGGCAGGGGACGAAAAACTGTTTTTT | CASSPPAGDEKLFF
NA | TRBJ2-1 | TRBV29-1 | NA | TGCAGCGTTGCAAGGGGGGATAATGAGCAGTTCTTC | CSVARGDNEQFF
NA | TRBJ1-3 | TRBV11-2 | NA | TGTGCCACCAAGGCAAGAACGGGGAGCTCTGGAAACACCATATATTTT | CATKARTGSSGNTIYF
once | TRBJ1-6 | TRBV5-4 | NA | TGTGCCAGCAGCCCAGGGACCCGCGCGCCCAATTCACCCCTCCACTTT | CASSPGTRAPNSPLHF
NA | TRBJ2-7 | TRBV10-3 | NA | TGTGCCATCAGTACAAACCCCATCTGGACAGCCTCCTACGAGCAGTACTTC | CAISTNPIWTASYEQYF
NA | TRBJ2-7 | TRBV6-5 | TRBD1 | TGTGCCAGCAGTACCCCGGGACAGTCCTACGAGCAGTACTTC | CASSTPGQSYEQYF